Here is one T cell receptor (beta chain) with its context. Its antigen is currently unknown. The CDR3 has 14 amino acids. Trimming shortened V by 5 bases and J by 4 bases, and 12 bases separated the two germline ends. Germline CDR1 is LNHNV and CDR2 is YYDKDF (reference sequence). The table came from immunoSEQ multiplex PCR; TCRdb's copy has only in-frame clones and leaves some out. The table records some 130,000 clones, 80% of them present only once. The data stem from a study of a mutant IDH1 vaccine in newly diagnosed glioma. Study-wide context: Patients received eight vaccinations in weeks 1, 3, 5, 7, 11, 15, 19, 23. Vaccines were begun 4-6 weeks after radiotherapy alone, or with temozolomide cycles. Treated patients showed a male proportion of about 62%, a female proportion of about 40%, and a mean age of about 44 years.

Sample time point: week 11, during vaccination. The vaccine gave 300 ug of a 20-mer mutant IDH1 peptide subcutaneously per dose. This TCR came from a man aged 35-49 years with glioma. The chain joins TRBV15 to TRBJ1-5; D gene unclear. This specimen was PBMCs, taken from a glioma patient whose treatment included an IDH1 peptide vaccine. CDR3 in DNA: TGTGCCACCAGCGTCCACCTGGGGAATCAGCCCCAGCATTTT. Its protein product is CATSVHLGNQPQHF.